Listed below are T cell receptor beta chains from one sample, sequenced in a study of T cells in Graves' hyperthyroidism and ophthalmopathy. TCRdb processed the multiplex PCR reads anew with MiXCR; each CDR3 protein has one entry. The repertoire holds some 600,000 distinct CDR3 sequences, with roughly 46% as singletons. The sample comprised peripheral blood or thyroid tissue (not recorded which). The receptors here all came from a woman aged 18-29 years with Graves' hyperthyroidism. The CDR3 runs from the conserved cysteine through the conserved F or W. The D gene is left open where the match is weak. Some rows have no size entry. The others give once, few or many, or a class for an expanded clone.

size	V	D	J	DNA	CDR3
-	TRBV19	-	TRBJ1-1	TGTGCCAGCAGCCAAGATAGGGGGATTGGAACTGAAGCTTTCTTT	CASSQDRGIGTEAFF
-	TRBV9	-	TRBJ1-3	TGTGCCAGCAGCGTAGAGGACAGTCCTGGAAACACCATATATTTT	CASSVEDSPGNTIYF
many	TRBV2	-	TRBJ2-5	TGTGCCAGCTCAGGAAAAGAGACCCAGTACTTC	CASSGKETQYF
-	TRBV20-1	-	TRBJ2-5	TGCAGTGCTAGTTATAGTAGAGAGACCCAGTACTTC	CSASYSRETQYF
-	TRBV5-1	TRBD2	TRBJ2-7	TGCGCCAGCAGCCGGGAGACTAGCGGGAGGTACTTCTACGAGCAGTACTTC	CASSRETSGRYFYEQYF
many	TRBV10-2	TRBD1	TRBJ2-7	TGCGCCAGCCGGGACAGGGGGCGCGAGCAGTACTTC	CASRDRGREQYF
-	TRBV10-3	-	TRBJ2-7	TGTGCCAGCAGTGACCTTGGGGCGCAAGAGCAGTACTTC	CASSDLGAQEQYF
-	TRBV25-1	-	TRBJ1-1	TGTGCCAGCAGCCAACGCCCCGGGCAGGGAAACACTGAAGCTTTCTTT	CASSQRPGQGNTEAFF
-	TRBV2	-	TRBJ2-3	TGTGCCAGCAGCTGGACCCAGATGTTGAGTACGCAGTATTTT	CASSWTQMLSTQYF
many	TRBV7-9	TRBD1	TRBJ2-2	TGTGCCAGCAGCTCTTACAGGGGCACCGGGGAGCTGTTTTTT	CASSSYRGTGELFF
-	TRBV24-1	-	TRBJ2-5	TGTGCCACCAGTGGTTTCAGGACGGCAGAGACCCAGTACTTC	CATSGFRTAETQYF
many	TRBV9	-	TRBJ1-1	TGTGCCAGCAGCGTAGGGGCGAACACTGAAGCTTTCTTT	CASSVGANTEAFF
-	TRBV5-1	TRBD1	TRBJ1-4	TGCGCCAGCAGCTCCGAACAGGGGTCTGAAAAACTGTTTTTT	CASSSEQGSEKLFF
few	TRBV5-1	TRBD2	TRBJ2-7	TGCGCCAGCAGCTTGGACGTGTGGTCCAGCGGGAGATACGAGCAGTACTTC	CASSLDVWSSGRYEQYF
-	TRBV2	-	TRBJ2-7	TGTGCCAGCAGGGCCGACAGCCCTTACGAGCAGTACTTC	CASRADSPYEQYF
few	TRBV24-1	-	TRBJ2-2	TGTGCCACCGGGGGATCGAACACCGGGGAGCTGTTTTTT	CATGGSNTGELFF
-	TRBV29-1	-	TRBJ1-5	TGCAGGCTTACAGGGCTCGGTCAGCCCCAGCATTTT	CRLTGLGQPQHF
once	TRBV7-6	TRBD1	TRBJ1-2	TGTGCCAGCAGCTCAGGGGGTGACTACACCTTC	CASSSGGDYTF
-	TRBV7-8	-	TRBJ1-6	TGTGCCAGCAGCTTAGCAGGCGAAAGCTCCTATAATTCACCCCTCCACTTT	CASSLAGESSYNSPLHF